This T cell receptor (beta chain) appears in the sequencing data of a study of blood T cell repertoires in COVID-19. As for the study in general: The samples span acute and convalescent COVID-19 from the United States, Italy and Spain. In each case, the material was cDNA or gDNA derived from T cells, B-cell-depleted T cells, or PBMCs.

V dropped 10 bases and J dropped 5; count of bases not matched to a gene: 13. CDR1 and CDR2 (germline): WNHNN, SYGVQD (reference sequence). There are 15 residues in the CDR3. As handled by the study authors: Amplification with reference gene primers provided the estimates of nucleated cell counts. Sequenced by immunoSEQ multiplex PCR; TCRdb stores in-frame clones only, minus some. The V and J calls and clone size were taken over from that table, and D and trimming were inferred from the DNA. The data hold some 260,000 clones, with roughly 83% observed a single time. The V gene is TRBV10-1, the J gene TRBJ2-2; 7 bases agree with TRBD2. The source material was peripheral blood. This TCR derives from an elderly man with acute or convalescent COVID-19. CDR3 loop: CAILAEVTTTGELFF. The CDR3, as DNA: TGCGCCATCCTAGCGGAGGTCACCACGACCGGGGAGCTGTTTTTT.